The clone carrying this T cell receptor (beta chain) has just a few counts. Its specificity is unknown. The entry originates in a study of T cells after yellow fever vaccination. The CDR3 has 15 residues. Germline V gene sequence: CDR1 MNHEY, CDR2 SVGAGI. The V gene lost 2 bases and the J gene lost 7 bases, with 15 bases spanning the gap. The study, taken as a whole, reports: CD4 and CD8 compartments shared a small share of clonotypes, likely from convergent recombination. Clones from primary vaccination mostly reappeared after the booster (over 95% CD4, less than 90% CD8).

It was through 5'RACE template switching that TCR cDNA was made, with a universal primer site and UMIs added. TCRdb redid the calling of the 5' RACE reads with MiXCR, one entry per CDR3 protein. The table shows 450,000 to 550,000 distinct CDR3 sequences, with just over 20% occurring only once. This TCR derives from a man aged 18 to 35 who received the YFV17D yellow fever vaccine. The sample in question was PBMCs, obtained less than 25 days after the first yellow fever vaccination. The chain joins TRBV6-5 to TRBJ2-1; tentative D call: TRBD1 (5 bases). As DNA, the CDR3 is TGTGCCAGCAGTTACGGGCTCCCCAAGGGGAATGAGCAGTTCTTC. As protein: CASSYGLPKGNEQFF.